This entry concerns a single T cell receptor (beta chain). Its specificity is unknown. The data are from a study of cytomegalovirus exposure and HLA in healthy donors. Study-level background: In a later analysis, the 120 or so validation repertoires were reported to have used the same platform as the roughly 670 first-cohort repertoires. Broader study findings: Subsequent analysis showed first-cohort TCR clusters tending to co-occur in around 110 validation repertoires.

The protocol was immunoSEQ multiplex PCR, while the TCRdb copy is restricted to in-frame clones and leaves out a portion. The data show a few hundred thousand clones, roughly 85% seen once. The donors were in the roughly 130-subject validation cohort, distinct from the 666-subject first cohort. CDR3 size: 13 residues. The V segment lost 10 bases and the J segment 3 bases; nucleotides outside the gene matches: 6. From germline, CDR1 is SNHLY and CDR2 FYNNEI. Specimen: PBMCs. The chain carries TRBV2 and TRBJ2-3; 8 nucleotides match TRBD2. This clonotype was obtained from a woman under 30 in good health and CMV-seronegative. As DNA, the CDR3 is TGTGCCACCTCGGGAGGGCCAACAGATACGCAGTATTTT. Protein: CATSGGPTDTQYF.